This entry lists 19 T cell receptor beta chains sequenced from one sample in a study of radiotherapy plus CTLA-4 blockade in lung cancer. Generated by immunoSEQ multiplex PCR, the TCRdb table keeps only in-frame clones and is missing some. The data hold roughly 92,000 clones, with approximately 83% observed a single time. Sequences were derived from peripheral blood, sampled from a patient treated with radiotherapy plus ipilimumab. The receptors originated from a human donor with non-small cell lung cancer who had a partial response to radiotherapy plus ipilimumab.

Only one count was recorded for this clone. A read error may produce the germline difference seen at one junction end. The gene calls are TRBV5-4 and TRBJ2-2; TRBD2 matches 13 bases. The CDR3 loop spans 17 amino acids. The germline V gene has CDR1 SGHNT and CDR2 YYREEE (reference sequence). In DNA, the CDR3 is TGTGCCAGCAGCTCAGGACTAGCGGGAGCGAACACCGGGAAGCTGTTTTTT. Encoded protein: CASSSGLAGANTGKLFF.

The rearrangement uses TRBV5-4 and TRBJ1-2; 9 bases align to TRBD1. The V gene's germline CDR1 is SGHNT and CDR2 YYREEE (reference sequence). This CDR3 region has 14 residues. After removal of 5 bases from V and 8 bases from J, the junction contained 10 bases not matched to a gene. CDR3 region: CASRRTGTGKGYTF. The CDR3 DNA reads TGTGCCAGCAGGCGGACCGGGACAGGGAAAGGCTACACCTTC.

V gene TRBV19 combines with J gene TRBJ2-2; 9 nucleotides match TRBD1. The CDR3 extends over 16 amino acids. Unmatched junction bases numbered 10, after V lost 4 bases and J lost 7 bases. CDR1 and CDR2 (germline): LNHDA, SQIVND (reference sequence). The CDR3 spells CASSRRKQGAIGELFF. The CDR3, as DNA: TGTGCCAGTAGTAGGAGAAAACAGGGGGCAATCGGGGAGCTGTTTTTT.

The J gene is TRBJ2-7, the V gene TRBV6-5, with 10 bases identical to TRBD1. This CDR3 comprises 14 residues. Germline V gene sequence: CDR1 MNHEY, CDR2 SVGAGI. J gave up 3 bases and V 6 bases, and 5 bases lay outside the gene matches. DNA of the CDR3: TGTGCCAGCAGGTTGACAGGGGGCAACTACGAGCAGTACTTC. Its protein is CASRLTGGNYEQYF.

The rearrangement links TRBV4-2 to TRBJ2-5; 8 nucleotides line up with TRBD2. Trimming cost V 2 bases and J 1 base; bases outside gene matches: 6. The germline CDR1 and CDR2 sequences are LGHNA and YNFKEQ. This CDR3 region has 16 residues. CDR3 bases: TGTGCCAGCAGCCAACGGGAGGGCCCAACCCAAGAGACCCAGTACTTC. Its protein is CASSQREGPTQETQYF.

This chain connects TRBV5-6 to TRBJ2-5; a possible D gene is TRBD1 (6 bases). Germline CDR1 is SGHDT and CDR2 is YYEEEE. Trimming removed 3 bases from V and 7 bases from J, with 13 bases in between. The CDR3 is made up of 13 amino acids. CDR3 region: CASSSVQGGTQYF. The DNA of the CDR3 is TGTGCCAGCAGCTCCGTACAGGGTGGGACCCAGTACTTC.

This chain links TRBV2 with TRBJ1-3; unclear D gene. Germline V lookup: CDR1 SNHLY, CDR2 FYNNEI. The CDR3 length is 14 residues. V was shortened by 6 bases and J by 8 bases, with 17 bases between the two germline ends. Written as DNA, the CDR3 is TGTGCCAGCAGACGGGTTGAGAGTCCGGACACCATATATTTT. This encodes CASRRVESPDTIYF. The full variable domain, with the rest looked up from reference TRBV2 and TRBJ1-3, is EPEVTQTPSHQVTQMGQEVILRCVPISNHLYFYWYRQILGQKVEFLVSFYNNEISEKSEIFDDQFSVERPDGSNFTLKIRSTKLEDSAMYFCASRRVESPDTIYFGEGSWLTVV.

The chain has TRBV19 and TRBJ1-5; D unresolved. Trimming cost V 6 bases and J 2 bases, with 17 bases left between them. CDR3 length equals 16 residues. Germline lookup yields CDR1 LNHDA and CDR2 SQIVND (reference sequence). CDR3 coding DNA: TGTGCCAGTAGGGAAATGGGCTTATCCCGCAATCAGCCCCAGCATTTT. It yields the protein CASREMGLSRNQPQHF.

The V gene is TRBV7-8, the J gene TRBJ2-5; perhaps TRBD2 as D (6 bases). Germline CDR1 SGHVS, CDR2 FQNEAQ. CDR3 length equals 14 residues. Trimming took 1 base from V and 5 from J, leaving 11 bases between them. The CDR3 DNA is TGTGCCAGCAGCTTAGAGGCGGGACGGGAGACCCAGTACTTC. Amino acids: CASSLEAGRETQYF.

The chain combines TRBV28 with TRBJ2-2; tentative D call: TRBD2 (6 bases). V was cut by 2 bases and J by 5 bases, with 18 bases left in between. The germline V gene has CDR1 MDHEN and CDR2 SYDVKM. The CDR3 consists of 17 residues. The CDR3 DNA sequence: TGTGCCAGCAGTTTACCTTTGGAGGGCGAACAGACCGGGGAGCTGTTTTTT. It translates to CASSLPLEGEQTGELFF.

The chain has TRBV2 and TRBJ2-1, with TRBD2 matching over 11 bases. This CDR3 has 14 amino acids. The V gene's germline CDR1 is SNHLY and CDR2 FYNNEI. J was trimmed by 9 bases and V by 11 bases; bases with no gene match: 12. The CDR3 DNA reads as TGTGCCGTTAAGTCCGGGACTAGCGGTGGTGAGCAGTTCTTC. Its protein is CAVKSGTSGGEQFF.

The chain has TRBV14 and TRBJ2-3; TRBD1 aligns across 7 bases. V lost 6 bases and J lost 5; bases outside the gene matches: 17. CDR3 length: 17 amino acids. CDR1 is SGHDN and CDR2 is FVKESK in the germline V gene. CDR3 sequence: CASSPGQSLRRLDTQYF. The CDR3 DNA sequence: TGTGCCAGCAGTCCGGGACAGTCACTTCGTCGGTTAGATACGCAGTATTTT.

The chain recombines TRBV30 with TRBJ1-1; D gene ambiguous. V gave up 4 bases and J gave up 5 bases, with 17 bases separating them. The germline V gene has CDR1 GTSNPN and CDR2 SVGIG (reference sequence). The length of the CDR3 is 14 residues. As DNA, the CDR3 is TGTGCCTGGACCCTGGACCGGGGAGTGACTGAAGCTTTCTTT. Its translation is CAWTLDRGVTEAFF.

The chain employs TRBV29-1 and TRBJ1-1; D gene unclear. The CDR3 is made up of 11 amino acids. Germline V gene sequence: CDR1 SQVTM, CDR2 ANQGSEA. V was shortened by 7 bases and J by 1 base, with 7 bases between the two germline ends. CDR3 coding DNA: TGCAGCGCCGGGGAGAACACTGAAGCTTTCTTT. This codes for CSAGENTEAFF.

The V call is TRBV7-9, the J call TRBJ2-1; 7 nucleotides line up with TRBD2. This CDR3 has 16 amino acids. Trimming removed 6 bases from V and 4 bases from J; junction bases left unmatched: 12. In germline, CDR1 is SEHNR, CDR2 FQNEAQ (reference sequence). This chain's CDR3 is CASRDGQSGAYNEQFF. CDR3 nucleotide sequence: TGTGCCAGCAGGGACGGCCAGAGCGGGGCATACAATGAGCAGTTCTTC.

The V gene is TRBV18, the J gene TRBJ2-2; no definite D call. There are 13 residues in the CDR3. Germline V gene sequence: CDR1 KGHSH, CDR2 LQKENI. V was shortened by 5 bases and J by 5 bases, with 9 bases between the two germline ends. The CDR3 nucleotides are TGTGCCAGCTCAGCACAATCAACCGGGGAGCTGTTTTTT. It encodes CASSAQSTGELFF.

This clone was detected a few times. The V gene is TRBV2, the J gene TRBJ2-1; maybe TRBD2 (5 bases). Trimming removed 4 bases at V and 9 bases at J, with 10 bases between. Germline loops: CDR1 SNHLY, CDR2 FYNNEI. The CDR3 has 12 residues. In DNA form, the CDR3 reads TGTGCCAGCAGTGTGCTAGCAGGTGAGCAGTTCTTC. Its translation is CASSVLAGEQFF.

The chain joins TRBV10-1 to TRBJ1-1; D not resolved. Germline values: CDR1 WNHNN, CDR2 SYGVQD (reference sequence). This CDR3 contains 15 residues. Trimming shortened V by 6 bases and J by 5 bases, and 19 bases separated the two germline ends. The CDR3 here is CASSPIGVGGTEAFF. CDR3 bases: TGCGCCAGCAGCCCTATCGGCGTTGGAGGGACTGAAGCTTTCTTT.

This clone was seen only once. The chain combines TRBV7-2 with TRBJ2-5; TRBD2 might be the D (6 bases). CDR3 size: 14 residues. CDR1 SGHTA and CDR2 FQGNSA come from the germline V gene. V dropped 3 bases and J dropped 1 base, with 9 bases sitting between them. CDR3 coding DNA: TGTGCCAGCAGCTTTACTAGCAGCCAAGAGACCCAGTACTTC. This codes for CASSFTSSQETQYF. The whole variable domain, remainder taken from reference TRBV7-2 and TRBJ2-5, is GAGVSQSPSNKVTEKGKDVELRCDPISGHTALYWYRQSLGQGLEFLIYFQGNSAPDKSGLPSDRFSAERTGGSVSTLTIQRTQQEDSAVYLCASSFTSSQETQYFGPGTRLLVL.